The rows below give T cell receptor beta chains drawn from one sample of a study of cytomegalovirus exposure and HLA in healthy donors. Using immunoSEQ multiplex PCR, the repertoire was profiled, and TCRdb retains in-frame clones only, with some absent. Of some 130,000 clones listed, around 63% were seen once; the top ten hold around 1.6%. Material: PBMCs. The receptors shown here come from a human donor in good health. Each CDR3 is given without its conserved first and last residue.

CDR3 protein,V gene,J gene
ASSSTRTGRETQY,TRBV6-6,TRBJ2-5
ASSLYRDSSYQPQH,TRBV28,TRBJ1-5
ASSETTKNIQY,TRBV7-9,TRBJ2-4
AISDPGLAGVKTQY,TRBV10-3,TRBJ2-5
ASSLAGSETQY,TRBV5-1,TRBJ2-5
ASSLEVGLARYEQF,TRBV5-5,TRBJ2-1
ASSTGGWDRVRPYEQY,TRBV19,TRBJ2-7
ASSRQLGTGGYNEQF,TRBV7-9,TRBJ2-1
ASSDREEANYGYT,TRBV28,TRBJ1-2
ASRAWQGGRETQY,TRBV28,TRBJ2-5
ASKSGTGGPLEQY,TRBV19,TRBJ2-7
ASSLRGSGRDTQY,TRBV7-6,TRBJ2-3
ASSMGQGVPGQY,TRBV7-9,TRBJ2-7
ASSQDRFVTEAF,TRBV4-1,TRBJ1-1
ASSLEAGGGQPQH,TRBV7-2,TRBJ1-5
ASSFVSDNYGYT,TRBV28,TRBJ1-2
ASRGDRGLQETQY,TRBV11-3,TRBJ2-5
ASSRDSGGSYEQY,TRBV7-2,TRBJ2-7
ASSLGQGRINEQF,TRBV11-1,TRBJ2-1
ASSHPGQNTEAF,TRBV5-6,TRBJ1-1
ASSYLRTGKGGYT,TRBV6-5,TRBJ1-2
ASNTGLPREQY,TRBV2,TRBJ2-7